Each of the 26 T cell receptor beta chains below was sequenced from the same sample in a study of blood T cell repertoires in COVID-19. Clones were read by immunoSEQ multiplex PCR, and TCRdb kept only the in-frame ones, dropping some. This table holds 250,000 to 350,000 clones, about 90% found once. Input material: peripheral blood. Receptors originate from a woman aged 50 to 60 who had recovered from COVID-19.

This clone was picked up a small number of times. The chain is built from TRBV27 and TRBJ1-1; no clear D gene. The germline V gene encodes CDR1 MNHEY and CDR2 SMNVEV (reference sequence). Trimming took off 3 bases at V and 3 bases at J, with 5 bases between the two ends. The CDR3 has 12 amino acids. The CDR3 here is CASSFSYTEAFF. The CDR3 DNA follows: TGTGCCAGCAGTTTTTCATACACTGAAGCTTTCTTT.

This chain uses TRBV28 with TRBJ2-1, with 10 bases matching TRBD2. CDR3 length: 17 amino acids. V shed 6 bases, J shed 5 bases, and the junction held 13 bases outside the gene matches. Germline values: CDR1 MDHEN, CDR2 SYDVKM. For the CDR3, the DNA is TGTGCCAGCAGACGAAGAATTAGCGGGAGGTACCACAATGAGCAGTTCTTC. This translates into CASRRRISGRYHNEQFF.

The chain links TRBV7-2 to TRBJ1-2; 9 bases are shared with TRBD1. The V and J ends lost 4 bases and 6 bases, in that order; junction bases with no gene match: 12. CDR1 SGHTA and CDR2 FQGNSA come from the germline V gene. The CDR3 length is 16 residues. The CDR3 sequence: CASSSEKQGAPNGYTF. The CDR3, as DNA: TGTGCCAGCAGCTCAGAGAAACAGGGGGCGCCTAATGGCTACACCTTC.

The rearrangement joins TRBV29-1 to TRBJ1-6, with 9 bases identical to TRBD1. CDR1 is SQVTM and CDR2 is ANQGSEA in the germline V gene. There are 13 residues in the CDR3. In nucleotides, the CDR3 is TGCGGCTACTCGACAGGGGGAAATTCACCCCTCCACTTT. Translating gives CGYSTGGNSPLHF.

V usage is TRBV7-6 and J usage is TRBJ2-1; D is possibly TRBD1 (6 bases). Per the germline V gene, CDR1 is SGHVS and CDR2 is FNYEAQ. The length of the CDR3 is 14 residues. Trimming removed 8 bases at V and 5 bases at J, with 16 bases between. The CDR3 DNA follows: TGTGCCAGCGGCCGGGACACTGGGGACAATGAGCAGTTCTTC. This codes for CASGRDTGDNEQFF.

The chain carries TRBV25-1 and TRBJ2-2, with D perhaps matching TRBD2 (5 bases). Germline-derived CDR1 and CDR2 are MGHDK and SYGVNS. V shed 2 bases and J shed 6 bases, with 7 bases lying between them. This CDR3 has 13 amino acids. The CDR3 bases are TGTGCCAGCAGTGAACCGGGATCCGGGGAGCTGTTTTTT. Translating gives CASSEPGSGELFF.

The chain has TRBV5-1 and TRBJ2-6; 7 positions agree with TRBD1. The J segment lost 0 bases and the V segment lost 4 bases, leaving 4 bases of the junction unmatched. Germline V gene data show CDR1 as SGHRS and CDR2 as YFSETQ. The CDR3 spans 16 residues. The CDR3: CASSPTGVSGANVLTF. The CDR3 DNA sequence: TGCGCCAGCAGCCCCACAGGGGTCTCTGGGGCCAACGTCCTGACTTTC. Filled out from reference TRBV5-1 and TRBJ2-6, the complete variable domain reads KAGVTQTPRYLIKTRGQQVTLSCSPISGHRSVSWYQQTPGQGLQFLFEYFSETQRNKGNFPGRFSGRQFSNSRSEMNVSTLELGDSALYLCASSPTGVSGANVLTFGAGSRLTVL.

The V and J genes are TRBV6-6 and TRBJ1-1; 8 bases fit TRBD1. From germline, CDR1 is MNHNY and CDR2 SVGAGI (reference sequence). This CDR3 region has 16 residues. J gave up 1 base and V 5 bases, and 9 bases lay outside the gene matches. CDR3 in amino acids: CASSRRRQGPNTEAFF. CDR3 sequence (DNA): TGTGCCAGCAGTCGACGAAGACAGGGGCCGAACACTGAAGCTTTCTTT.

CDR3 sequence reads: CASSLSGQLNTEAFF. The CDR3 region has the DNA TGTGCCAGCAGCTTATCAGGCCAGCTGAACACTGAAGCTTTCTTT. The chain couples TRBV7-9 to TRBJ1-1, with D unresolved. The CDR3 covers 15 residues. V was clipped by 2 bases and J by 0 bases, with 10 bases between them. In germline, CDR1 is SEHNR, CDR2 FQNEAQ (reference sequence).

J is TRBJ2-3 and V is TRBV7-9; 7 nucleotides match TRBD2. V shed 3 bases and J 6 bases; nucleotides not matched to a gene: 12. In germline, CDR1 is SEHNR, CDR2 FQNEAQ (reference sequence). The CDR3 is 16 amino acids. The CDR3 sequence is CASSFQAGTRGDTQYF. CDR3 in DNA: TGTGCCAGCAGCTTCCAAGCGGGGACGCGAGGGGATACGCAGTATTTT.

The J gene is TRBJ1-3, the V gene TRBV6-6; TRBD1 might be the D (5 bases). The CDR3 covers 15 residues. V was clipped by 6 bases and J by 0 bases, with 12 bases between them. Germline V CDR1 and CDR2: MNHNY, SVGAGI (reference sequence). The CDR3 DNA is TGTGCCAGCAGCAACCGACAGCACTCTGGAAACACCATATATTTT. It is translated as CASSNRQHSGNTIYF.

V usage is TRBV5-6 and J usage is TRBJ1-4; D not resolved. The CDR3 sequence is 15 residues long. V was cut by 5 bases and J by 5 bases, with 16 bases left in between. CDR1 and CDR2 (germline): SGHDT, YYEEEE. DNA for the CDR3: TGTGCCAGCAGAGCTTGGTGGGAGATAAATGAAAAACTGTTTTTT. This sequence encodes CASRAWWEINEKLFF.

The count of this clone is one. The CDR3 nucleotides read TGTGCCAGCAGCACTAGCGGAAACACCGGGGAGCTGTTTTTT. Translating gives CASSTSGNTGELFF. The chain has TRBV7-3 and TRBJ2-2; 8 positions agree with TRBD2. The CDR3 sequence is 14 residues long. The germline gives CDR1 SGHTA, CDR2 FQGTGA. The V gene end was trimmed by 5 bases and the J gene end by 2 bases; junction bases not matched to a gene: 1.

The chain is built from TRBV6-2 or TRBV6-3 and TRBJ1-2; D is unclear. Germline CDR1 MNHEY, CDR2 SVGEGT. Trimming left V 4 bases short and J 7 bases short, with 7 bases between. This CDR3 is 11 amino acids long. CDR3 sequence reads: CASSSGSGYTF. CDR3 coding DNA: TGTGCCAGCAGTTCGGGATCTGGCTACACCTTC.

This clone was seen a few times. The gene calls are TRBV18 and TRBJ1-6, with a tentative D call TRBD1 (5 bases). Between the trimmed V and J ends, which lost 5 bases and 3 bases, there was a span of 5 bases. The CDR3 length is 13 residues. Germline CDR1 KGHSH, CDR2 LQKENI. DNA of the CDR3: TGTGCCAGCTCAGACAGCTATAATTCACCCCTCCACTTT. Translating gives CASSDSYNSPLHF. The variable domain in full, completed from reference TRBV18 and TRBJ1-6, reads NAGVMQNPRHLVRRRGQEARLRCSPMKGHSHVYWYRQLPEEGLKFMVYLQKENIIDESGMPKERFSAEFPKEGPSILRIQQVVRGDSAAYFCASSDSYNSPLHFGNGTRLTVT.

This chain joins TRBV29-1 and TRBJ2-2, with D perhaps matching TRBD1 (6 bases). Germline V CDR1 and CDR2: SQVTM, ANQGSEA. Trimming removed 6 bases at V and 2 bases at J, with 10 bases between. The CDR3 consists of 13 residues. The CDR3 DNA follows: TGCAGCGTAGGGGGACACAACACCGGGGAGCTGTTTTTT. Translating it yields CSVGGHNTGELFF.

The chain links TRBV28 to TRBJ1-4, with TRBD1 as a possible D gene (5 bases). V lost 5 bases and J lost 0, with 16 bases in between. The CDR3 covers 17 residues. CDR1 MDHEN and CDR2 SYDVKM come from the germline V gene. The CDR3 DNA sequence: TGTGCCAGCAGTCCAAATGGGGCTCAGGCAACTAATGAAAAACTGTTTTTT. Its translation is CASSPNGAQATNEKLFF.

CDR3 in amino acids: CSMRYTGELFF. The DNA of the CDR3 is TGCAGCATGAGATACACCGGGGAGCTGTTTTTT. The rearrangement uses TRBV20-1 and TRBJ2-2; no clear D gene. The CDR3 extends over 11 amino acids. CDR1 is DFQATT and CDR2 is SNEGSKA in the germline V gene (reference sequence).

The gene calls are TRBV5-1 and TRBJ2-7, with TRBD2 matching 13 bases. The CDR3 is 14 amino acids. The germline V gene encodes CDR1 SGHRS and CDR2 YFSETQ. V dropped 0 bases and J dropped 6; count of bases not matched to a gene: 0. DNA for the CDR3: TGCGCCAGCAGCTTGGGACTAGCGGGAGGCGAGCAGTACTTC. This encodes CASSLGLAGGEQYF.

The V and J genes are TRBV6-5 and TRBJ2-5, with D possibly TRBD2 on 5 matching bases. Deletions cut 6 bases from V and 13 bases from J, with 18 bases between. The CDR3 is 12 residues long. The germline CDR1 and CDR2 sequences are MNHEY and SVGAGI. The CDR3 protein is CASRDYLAPLYF. CDR3 nucleotides: TGTGCCAGCAGAGATTATCTAGCACCGTTGTACTTC.

The CDR3 bases are TGTGCCAGCAGTTTCAAGGGACTAGCGGGATACAATGAGCAGTTCTTC. Translation gives CASSFKGLAGYNEQFF. This chain links TRBV27 with TRBJ2-1, with 13 bases aligning to TRBD2. CDR1 and CDR2 (germline): MNHEY, SMNVEV (reference sequence). This CDR3 has 16 residues. The V segment lost 3 bases and the J segment 4 bases; nucleotides outside the gene matches: 3.

The V call is TRBV2, the J call TRBJ2-2, with 9 bases matching TRBD2. CDR3 length: 15 residues. Per germline, CDR1 SNHLY and CDR2 FYNNEI. V shed 7 bases, J shed 7 bases, and the junction held 10 bases outside the gene matches. The CDR3 DNA sequence: TGTGCCAGCACTTCTCGCGGGGGGGCGGGCGGGGAGCTGTTTTTT. Encoded protein: CASTSRGGAGGELFF.

The V and J genes are TRBV20-1 and TRBJ2-5; D perhaps matches TRBD1 (6 bases). Germline loops: CDR1 DFQATT, CDR2 SNEGSKA (reference sequence). V was clipped by 6 bases and J by 1 base, with 6 bases between them. The CDR3 loop spans 11 amino acids. The CDR3 coding sequence is TGCAGTGCCAGGGGCCAAGAGACCCAGTACTTC. This encodes CSARGQETQYF.

The chain links TRBV14 to TRBJ2-1; 14 nucleotides match TRBD2. Looked up from germline, CDR1 is SGHDN and CDR2 is FVKESK. The CDR3 runs 20 residues. V trimming: 1 base; J trimming: 2 bases; junction bases outside the gene matches: 10. The CDR3 region has the DNA TGTGCCAGCAGCCAAGTAGGCCGCGGACTAGCGGGAGGCGCCTACAATGAGCAGTTCTTC. It encodes CASSQVGRGLAGGAYNEQFF.

J is TRBJ2-5 and V is TRBV2; 8 bases line up with TRBD1. Germline V CDR1 and CDR2: SNHLY, FYNNEI. V lost 6 bases and J lost 4; bases outside the gene matches: 4. The CDR3 contains 13 residues. The CDR3 coding sequence is TGTGCCAGCAGCCGAGGACAGGGAGAGACCCAGTACTTC. It encodes CASSRGQGETQYF.

This clone was recorded once. The V gene is TRBV28, the J gene TRBJ2-5; 7 bases line up with TRBD2. The junction had 9 bases not matched to a gene; V was cut back by 7 bases and J by 4 bases. Germline V gene lookup returns CDR1 MDHEN and CDR2 SYDVKM. The CDR3 runs 14 residues. The CDR3 sequence is CASTPGGGRETQYF. CDR3 DNA: TGTGCCAGCACCCCCGGGGGAGGGCGAGAGACCCAGTACTTC.